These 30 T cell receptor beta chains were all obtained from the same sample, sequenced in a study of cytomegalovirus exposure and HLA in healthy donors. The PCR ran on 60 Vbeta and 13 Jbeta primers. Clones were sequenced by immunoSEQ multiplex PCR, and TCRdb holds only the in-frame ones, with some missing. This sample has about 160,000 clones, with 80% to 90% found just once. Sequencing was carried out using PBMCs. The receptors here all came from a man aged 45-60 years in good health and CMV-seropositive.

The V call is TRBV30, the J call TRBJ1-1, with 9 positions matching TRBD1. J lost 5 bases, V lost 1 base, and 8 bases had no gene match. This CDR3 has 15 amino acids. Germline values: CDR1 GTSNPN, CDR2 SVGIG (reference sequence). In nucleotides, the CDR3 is TGTGCCTGGAGTGACCACAGGGGGCGAAGGACTGAAGCTTTCTTT. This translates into CAWSDHRGRRTEAFF.

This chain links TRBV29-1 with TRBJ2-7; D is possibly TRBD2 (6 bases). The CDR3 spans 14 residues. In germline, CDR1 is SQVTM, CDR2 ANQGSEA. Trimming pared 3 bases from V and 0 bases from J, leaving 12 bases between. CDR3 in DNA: TGCAGCGTTGAGGGGGACGGGAGCTCCTACGAGCAGTACTTC. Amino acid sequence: CSVEGDGSSYEQYF.

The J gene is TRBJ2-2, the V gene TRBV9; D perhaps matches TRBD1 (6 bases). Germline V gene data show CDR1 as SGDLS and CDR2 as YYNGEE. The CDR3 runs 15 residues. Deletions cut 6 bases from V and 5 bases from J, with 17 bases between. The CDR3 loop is CASNEDSLPTGELFF. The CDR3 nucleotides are TGTGCCAGCAACGAGGACAGCCTTCCGACCGGGGAGCTGTTTTTT. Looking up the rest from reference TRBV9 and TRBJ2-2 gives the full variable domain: DSGVTQTPKHLITATGQRVTLRCSPRSGDLSVYWYQQSLDQGLQFLIQYYNGEERAKGNILERFSAQQFPDLHSELNLSSLELGDSALYFCASNEDSLPTGELFFGEGSRLTVL.

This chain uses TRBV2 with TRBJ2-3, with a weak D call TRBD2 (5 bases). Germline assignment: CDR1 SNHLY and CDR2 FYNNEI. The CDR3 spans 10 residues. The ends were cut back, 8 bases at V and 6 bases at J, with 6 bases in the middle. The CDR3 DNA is TGTGCCAGCGGAGGTGATACGCAGTATTTT. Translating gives CASGGDTQYF.

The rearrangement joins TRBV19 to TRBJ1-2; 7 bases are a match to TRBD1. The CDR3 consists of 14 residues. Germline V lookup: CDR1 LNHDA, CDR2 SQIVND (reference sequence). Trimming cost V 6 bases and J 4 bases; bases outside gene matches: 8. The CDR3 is CASSRGGSIYGYTF. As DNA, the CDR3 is TGTGCCAGTAGCCGAGGGGGCTCAATCTATGGCTACACCTTC.

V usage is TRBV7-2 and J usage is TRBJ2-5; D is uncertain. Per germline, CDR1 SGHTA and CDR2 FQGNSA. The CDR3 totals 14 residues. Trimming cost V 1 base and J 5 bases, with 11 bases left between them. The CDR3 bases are TGTGCCAGCAGCTTAGAGGCGGCTGAGGAGACCCAGTACTTC. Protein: CASSLEAAEETQYF.

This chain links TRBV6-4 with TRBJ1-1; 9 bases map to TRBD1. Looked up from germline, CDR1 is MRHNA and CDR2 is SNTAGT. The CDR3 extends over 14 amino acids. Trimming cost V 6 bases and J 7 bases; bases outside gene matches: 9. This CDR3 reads CASRAGQGSYEAFF. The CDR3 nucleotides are TGTGCCAGCAGGGCAGGACAGGGGTCGTATGAAGCTTTCTTT.

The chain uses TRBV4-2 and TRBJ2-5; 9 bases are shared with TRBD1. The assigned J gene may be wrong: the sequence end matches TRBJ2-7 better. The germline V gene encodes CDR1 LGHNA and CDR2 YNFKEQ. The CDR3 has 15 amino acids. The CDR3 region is CASSQGGTGTYEQYF. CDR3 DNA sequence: TGTGCCAGCAGCCAAGGGGGGACAGGGACCTACGAGCAGTACTTC.

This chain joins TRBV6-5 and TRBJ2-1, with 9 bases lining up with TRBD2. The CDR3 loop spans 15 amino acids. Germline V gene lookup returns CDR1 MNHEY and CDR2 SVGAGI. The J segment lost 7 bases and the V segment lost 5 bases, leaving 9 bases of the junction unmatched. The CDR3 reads CASSPFGSGSNEQFF. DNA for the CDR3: TGTGCCAGCAGTCCGTTTGGTAGCGGGAGTAATGAGCAGTTCTTC.

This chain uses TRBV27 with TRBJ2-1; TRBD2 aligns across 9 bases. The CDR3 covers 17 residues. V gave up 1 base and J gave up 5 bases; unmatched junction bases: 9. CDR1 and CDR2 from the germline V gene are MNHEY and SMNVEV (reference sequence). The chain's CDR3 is CASSLWGSGRSNNEQFF. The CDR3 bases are TGTGCCAGCAGTTTATGGGGTAGCGGGAGATCGAACAATGAGCAGTTCTTC.

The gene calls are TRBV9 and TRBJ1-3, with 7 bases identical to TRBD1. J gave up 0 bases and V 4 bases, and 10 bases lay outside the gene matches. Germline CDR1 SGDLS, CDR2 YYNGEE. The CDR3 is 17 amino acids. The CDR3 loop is CASSTRTGAYSGNTIYF. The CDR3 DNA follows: TGTGCCAGCAGCACCCGGACAGGCGCATACTCTGGAAACACCATATATTTT.

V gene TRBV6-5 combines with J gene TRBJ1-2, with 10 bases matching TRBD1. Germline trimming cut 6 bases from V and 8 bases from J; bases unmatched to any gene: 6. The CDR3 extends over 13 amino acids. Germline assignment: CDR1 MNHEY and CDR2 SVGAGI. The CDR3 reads CASRIGTGVGYTF. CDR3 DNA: TGTGCCAGCAGGATCGGGACAGGGGTCGGCTACACCTTC.

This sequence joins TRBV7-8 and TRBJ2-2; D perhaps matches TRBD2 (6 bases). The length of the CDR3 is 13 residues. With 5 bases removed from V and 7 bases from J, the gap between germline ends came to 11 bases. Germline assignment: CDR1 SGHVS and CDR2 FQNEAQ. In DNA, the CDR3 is TGTGCCAGCAGCCTACTCGGGGGCGGGGAGCTGTTTTTT. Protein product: CASSLLGGGELFF.

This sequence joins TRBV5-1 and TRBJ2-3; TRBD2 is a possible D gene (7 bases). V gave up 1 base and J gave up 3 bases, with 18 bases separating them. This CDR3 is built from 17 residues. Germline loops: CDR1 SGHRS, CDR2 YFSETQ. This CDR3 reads CASSLLSGGGETDTQYF. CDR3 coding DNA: TGCGCCAGCAGCTTGCTCTCTGGCGGGGGCGAGACAGATACGCAGTATTTT.

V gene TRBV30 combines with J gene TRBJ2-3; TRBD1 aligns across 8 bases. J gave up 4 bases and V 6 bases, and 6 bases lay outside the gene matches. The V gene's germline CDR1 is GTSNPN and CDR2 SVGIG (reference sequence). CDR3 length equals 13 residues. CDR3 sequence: CACRGPDADTQYF. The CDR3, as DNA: TGTGCCTGCAGGGGGCCGGACGCAGATACGCAGTATTTT.

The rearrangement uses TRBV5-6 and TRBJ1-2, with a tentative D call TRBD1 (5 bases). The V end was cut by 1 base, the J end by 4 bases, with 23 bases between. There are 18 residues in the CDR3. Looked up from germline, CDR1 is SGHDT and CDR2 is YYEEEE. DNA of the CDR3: TGTGCCAGCAGCTTGAGGCCGGGGGGGACGCTAGTTTTCTATGGCTACACCTTC. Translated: CASSLRPGGTLVFYGYTF.

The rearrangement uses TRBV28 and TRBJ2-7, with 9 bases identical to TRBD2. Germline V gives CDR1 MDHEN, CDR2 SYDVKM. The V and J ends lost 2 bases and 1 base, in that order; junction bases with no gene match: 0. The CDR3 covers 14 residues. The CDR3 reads CASSLLAGSYEQYF. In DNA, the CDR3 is TGTGCCAGCAGTTTACTAGCGGGGTCCTACGAGCAGTACTTC.

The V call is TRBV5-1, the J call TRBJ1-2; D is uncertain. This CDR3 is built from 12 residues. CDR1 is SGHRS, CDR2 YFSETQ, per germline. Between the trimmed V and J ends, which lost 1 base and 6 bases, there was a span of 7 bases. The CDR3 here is CASSLFGDGYTF. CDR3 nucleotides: TGCGCCAGCAGCTTGTTCGGGGATGGCTACACCTTC.

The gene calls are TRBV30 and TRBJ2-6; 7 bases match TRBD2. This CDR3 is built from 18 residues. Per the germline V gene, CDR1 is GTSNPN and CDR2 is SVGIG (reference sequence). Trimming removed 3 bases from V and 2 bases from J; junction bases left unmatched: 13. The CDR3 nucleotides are TGTGCCTGGAGCGGCGGGAGTACCCCCCCTCCTGGGGCCAACGTCCTGACTTTC. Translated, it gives CAWSGGSTPPPGANVLTF.

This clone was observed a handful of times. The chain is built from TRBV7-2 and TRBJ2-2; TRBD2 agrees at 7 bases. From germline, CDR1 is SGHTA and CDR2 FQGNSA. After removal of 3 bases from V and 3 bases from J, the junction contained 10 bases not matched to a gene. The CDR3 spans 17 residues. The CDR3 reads CASSLNPAGVDTGELFF. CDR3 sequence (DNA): TGTGCCAGCAGCTTGAATCCGGCGGGGGTGGACACCGGGGAGCTGTTTTTT.

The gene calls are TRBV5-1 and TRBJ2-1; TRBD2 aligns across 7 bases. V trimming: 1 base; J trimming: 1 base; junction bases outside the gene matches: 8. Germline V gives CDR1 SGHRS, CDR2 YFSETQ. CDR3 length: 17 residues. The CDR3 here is CASSLSVGGVSYNEQFF. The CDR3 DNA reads TGCGCCAGCAGCTTGAGCGTGGGGGGGGTATCCTACAATGAGCAGTTCTTC.

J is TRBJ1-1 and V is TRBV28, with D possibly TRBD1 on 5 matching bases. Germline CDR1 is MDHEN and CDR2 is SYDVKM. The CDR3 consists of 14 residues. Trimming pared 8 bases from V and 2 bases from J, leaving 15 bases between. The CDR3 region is CASLDQGLNTEAFF. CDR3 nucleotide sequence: TGTGCCAGCCTAGACCAGGGCCTCAACACTGAAGCTTTCTTT.

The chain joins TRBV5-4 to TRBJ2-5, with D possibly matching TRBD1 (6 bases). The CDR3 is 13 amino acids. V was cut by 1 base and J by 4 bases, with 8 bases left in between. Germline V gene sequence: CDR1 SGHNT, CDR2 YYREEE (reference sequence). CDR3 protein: CASSLIGGETQYF. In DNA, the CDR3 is TGTGCCAGCAGCTTGATAGGGGGAGAGACCCAGTACTTC.

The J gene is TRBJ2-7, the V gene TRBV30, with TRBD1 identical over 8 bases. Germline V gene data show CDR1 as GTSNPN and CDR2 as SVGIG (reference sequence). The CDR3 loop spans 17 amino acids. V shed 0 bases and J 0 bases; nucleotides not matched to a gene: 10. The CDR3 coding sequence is TGTGCCTGGAGTGTACGCGAACAGGGGGTCTTCTCCTACGAGCAGTACTTC. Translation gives CAWSVREQGVFSYEQYF.

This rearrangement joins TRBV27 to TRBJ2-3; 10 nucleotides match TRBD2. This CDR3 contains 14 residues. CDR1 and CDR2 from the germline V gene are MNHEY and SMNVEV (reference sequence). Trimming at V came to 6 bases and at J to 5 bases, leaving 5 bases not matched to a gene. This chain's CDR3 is CASRLAGALDTQYF. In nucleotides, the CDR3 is TGTGCCAGCAGGCTAGCGGGAGCTCTAGATACGCAGTATTTT.

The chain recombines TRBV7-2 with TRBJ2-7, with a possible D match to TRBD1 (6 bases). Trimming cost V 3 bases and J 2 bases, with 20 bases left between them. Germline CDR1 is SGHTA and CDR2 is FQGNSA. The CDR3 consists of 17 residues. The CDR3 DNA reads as TGTGCCAGCAGCTTCGCACCGATCGGACAGTTCACCTACGAGCAGTACTTC. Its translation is CASSFAPIGQFTYEQYF.

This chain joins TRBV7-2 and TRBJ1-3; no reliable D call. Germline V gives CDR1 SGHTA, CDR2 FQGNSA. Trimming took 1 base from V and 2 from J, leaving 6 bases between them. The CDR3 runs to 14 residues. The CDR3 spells CASSLGQAGNTIYF. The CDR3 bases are TGTGCCAGCAGCTTAGGGCAGGCTGGAAACACCATATATTTT. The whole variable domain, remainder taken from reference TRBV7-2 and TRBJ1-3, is GAGVSQSPSNKVTEKGKDVELRCDPISGHTALYWYRQSLGQGLEFLIYFQGNSAPDKSGLPSDRFSAERTGGSVSTLTIQRTQQEDSAVYLCASSLGQAGNTIYFGEGSWLTVV.

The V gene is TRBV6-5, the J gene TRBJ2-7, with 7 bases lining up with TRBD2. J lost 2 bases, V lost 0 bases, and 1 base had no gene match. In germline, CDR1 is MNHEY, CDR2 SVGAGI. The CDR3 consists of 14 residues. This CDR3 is CASSYSGTTYEQYF. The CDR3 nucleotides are TGTGCCAGCAGTTACTCGGGGACTACCTACGAGCAGTACTTC.

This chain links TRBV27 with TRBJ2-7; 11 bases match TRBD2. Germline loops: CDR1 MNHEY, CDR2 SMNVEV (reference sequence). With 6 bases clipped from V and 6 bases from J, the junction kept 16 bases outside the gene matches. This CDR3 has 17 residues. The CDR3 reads CASSLIGVAGGPVEQYF. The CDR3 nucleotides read TGTGCCAGCAGCCTGATTGGTGTAGCGGGAGGGCCTGTCGAGCAGTACTTC.

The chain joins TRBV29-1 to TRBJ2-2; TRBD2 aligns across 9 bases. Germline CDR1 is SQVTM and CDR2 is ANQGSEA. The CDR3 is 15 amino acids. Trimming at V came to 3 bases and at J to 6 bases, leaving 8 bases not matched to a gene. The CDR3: CSVEIESSGAGELFF. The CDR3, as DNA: TGCAGCGTTGAGATCGAGTCTAGCGGGGCCGGGGAGCTGTTTTTT.